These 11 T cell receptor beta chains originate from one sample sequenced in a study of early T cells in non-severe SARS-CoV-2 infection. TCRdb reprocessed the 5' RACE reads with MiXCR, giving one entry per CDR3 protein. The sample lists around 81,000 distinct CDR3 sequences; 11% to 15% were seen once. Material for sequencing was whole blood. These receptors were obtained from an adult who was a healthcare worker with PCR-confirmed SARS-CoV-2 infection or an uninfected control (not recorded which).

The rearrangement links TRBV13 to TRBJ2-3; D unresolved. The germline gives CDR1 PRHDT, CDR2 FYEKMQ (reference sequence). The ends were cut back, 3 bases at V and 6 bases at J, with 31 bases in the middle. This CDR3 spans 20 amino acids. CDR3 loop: CASSLNSRRNGRSYPDTQYF. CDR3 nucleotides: TGTGCCAGCAGCTTGAACTCAAGACGGAATGGACGCAGTTACCCGGATACGCAGTATTTT.

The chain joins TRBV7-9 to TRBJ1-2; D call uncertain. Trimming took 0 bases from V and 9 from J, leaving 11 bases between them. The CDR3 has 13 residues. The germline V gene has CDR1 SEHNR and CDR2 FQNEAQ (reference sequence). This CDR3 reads CASSLAQTSSYTF. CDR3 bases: TGTGCCAGCAGCTTAGCCCAGACATCCAGCTACACCTTC.

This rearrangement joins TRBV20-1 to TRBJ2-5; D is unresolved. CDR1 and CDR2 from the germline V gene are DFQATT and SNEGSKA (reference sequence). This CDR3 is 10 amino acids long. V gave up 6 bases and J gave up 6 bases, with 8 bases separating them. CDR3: CSAPHQTQYF. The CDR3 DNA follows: TGCAGTGCCCCCCACCAGACCCAGTACTTC.

The CDR3 protein is CASSQKQGNTEAFF. In DNA, the CDR3 is TGCGCCAGCAGCCAGAAACAGGGGAACACTGAAGCTTTCTTT. The V call is TRBV4-3, the J call TRBJ1-1, with D perhaps TRBD1 (6 bases). Germline V gives CDR1 LGHNA, CDR2 YSLEER. Trimming shortened V by 3 bases and J by 1 base, and 9 bases separated the two germline ends. This CDR3 spans 14 amino acids.

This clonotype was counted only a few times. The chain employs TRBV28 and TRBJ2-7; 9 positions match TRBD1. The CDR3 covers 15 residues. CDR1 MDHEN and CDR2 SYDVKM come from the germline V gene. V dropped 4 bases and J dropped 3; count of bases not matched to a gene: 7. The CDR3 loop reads CASSSSGTGLYEQYF. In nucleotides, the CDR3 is TGTGCCAGCAGTTCCTCCGGGACAGGGCTCTACGAGCAGTACTTC.

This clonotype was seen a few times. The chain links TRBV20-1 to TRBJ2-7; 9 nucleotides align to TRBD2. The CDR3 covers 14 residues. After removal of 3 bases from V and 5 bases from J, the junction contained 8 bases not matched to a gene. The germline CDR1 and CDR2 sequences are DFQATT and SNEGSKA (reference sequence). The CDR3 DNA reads TGCAGTGCTAGTGGGGGACTAGCCCAAGACGAGCAGTACTTC. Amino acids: CSASGGLAQDEQYF.

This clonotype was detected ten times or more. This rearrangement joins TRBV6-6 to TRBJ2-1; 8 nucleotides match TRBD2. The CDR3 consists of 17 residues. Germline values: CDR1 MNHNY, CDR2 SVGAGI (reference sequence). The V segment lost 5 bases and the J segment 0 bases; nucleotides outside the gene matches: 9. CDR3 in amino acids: CASSRGSGDVSYNEQFF. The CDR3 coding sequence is TGTGCCAGCAGTCGGGGTAGCGGGGACGTCTCCTACAATGAGCAGTTCTTC.

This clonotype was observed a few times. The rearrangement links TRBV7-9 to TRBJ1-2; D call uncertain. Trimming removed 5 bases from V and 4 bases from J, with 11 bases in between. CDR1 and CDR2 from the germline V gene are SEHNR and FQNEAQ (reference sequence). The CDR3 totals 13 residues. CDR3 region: CASSTGQSYGYTF. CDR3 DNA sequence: TGTGCCAGCAGCACCGGCCAGAGCTATGGCTACACCTTC.

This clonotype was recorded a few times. CDR3 nucleotides: TGCAGCGTTAGAGGGAACGGCTACACCTTC. Protein: CSVRGNGYTF. V gene TRBV29-1 combines with J gene TRBJ1-2; no clear D gene. The CDR3 length is 10 residues. CDR1 SQVTM and CDR2 ANQGSEA come from the germline V gene. Trimming took 5 bases from V and 8 from J, leaving 9 bases between them.

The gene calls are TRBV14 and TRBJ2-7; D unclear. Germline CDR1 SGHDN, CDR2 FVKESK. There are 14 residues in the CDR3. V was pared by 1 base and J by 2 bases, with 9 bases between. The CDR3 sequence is CASSQGYATYEQYF. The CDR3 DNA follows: TGTGCCAGCAGCCAAGGGTACGCCACCTACGAGCAGTACTTC.

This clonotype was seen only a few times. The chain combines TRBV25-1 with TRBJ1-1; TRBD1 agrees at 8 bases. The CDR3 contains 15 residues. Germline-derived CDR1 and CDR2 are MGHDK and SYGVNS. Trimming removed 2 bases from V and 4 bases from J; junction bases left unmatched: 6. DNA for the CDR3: TGTGCCAGCAGTGAACGGACAGGGCGAGGCACTGAAGCTTTCTTT. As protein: CASSERTGRGTEAFF.